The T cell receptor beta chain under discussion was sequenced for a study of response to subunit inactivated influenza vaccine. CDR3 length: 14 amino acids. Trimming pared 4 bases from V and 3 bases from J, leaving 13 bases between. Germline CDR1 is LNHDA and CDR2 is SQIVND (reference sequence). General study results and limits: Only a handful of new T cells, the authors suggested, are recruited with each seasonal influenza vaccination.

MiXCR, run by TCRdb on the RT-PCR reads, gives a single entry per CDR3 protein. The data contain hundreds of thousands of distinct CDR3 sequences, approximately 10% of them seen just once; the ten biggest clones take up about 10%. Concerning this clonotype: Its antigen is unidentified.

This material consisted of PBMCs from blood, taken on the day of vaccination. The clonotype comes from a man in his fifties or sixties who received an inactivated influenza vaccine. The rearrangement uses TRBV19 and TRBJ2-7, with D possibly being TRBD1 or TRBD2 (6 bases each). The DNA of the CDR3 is TGTGCCAGTAGTAGGGGGGCGCCTATCTACGAGCAGTACTTC. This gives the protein CASSRGAPIYEQYF.